These T cell receptor beta chains were read from a single sample in a study of PD-1 blockade in mismatch repair-deficient tumors. TCRdb's table, derived via immunoSEQ multiplex PCR, lists solely in-frame clones and lacks some. The table records some 50,000 clones, approximately 80% of them present only once. This specimen was PBMCs, taken before pembrolizumab treatment. The receptors stem from an adult with mismatch repair-deficient cancer. The CDR3 runs from the conserved cysteine through the conserved F or W. Each record gives: V gene, J gene, clone size, D gene, CDR3 protein, CDR3 DNA. D genes are given only for firm matches. Not every row has a clone size; where given, it reads once, few, many or a size class.

V: TRBV2
J: TRBJ2-1
size: once
D: TRBD1
CDR3: CAGGTGGFYNEQFF
DNA: TGTGCCGGGGGCACAGGGGGTTTTTACAATGAGCAGTTCTTC

V: TRBV7-9
J: TRBJ2-1
size: NA
D: NA
CDR3: CASSWGRVAAPTEQFF
DNA: TGTGCCAGCAGTTGGGGAAGAGTAGCGGCCCCCACTGAGCAGTTCTTC

V: TRBV6-1
J: TRBJ2-7
size: NA
D: TRBD1
CDR3: CASSELHGQGIYEQYF
DNA: TGTGCCAGCAGTGAGCTCCATGGACAGGGAATATACGAGCAGTACTTC

V: TRBV4-2
J: TRBJ1-2
size: NA
D: TRBD1
CDR3: CASSQGQGQSYGYTF
DNA: TGTGCCAGCAGCCAAGGGCAGGGACAGTCCTATGGCTACACCTTC

V: TRBV7-9
J: TRBJ1-2
size: NA
D: TRBD1
CDR3: CASSLGRGDNYGYTF
DNA: TGTGCCAGCAGCTTAGGCAGGGGGGACAACTATGGCTACACCTTC

V: TRBV6-6
J: TRBJ1-3
size: NA
D: NA
CDR3: CASSYIGRIGNTIYF
DNA: TGTGCCAGCAGTTACATCGGGAGAATTGGAAACACCATATATTTT

V: TRBV11-3
J: TRBJ2-1
size: NA
D: TRBD2
CDR3: CASSLFIFGTSYHNEQFF
DNA: TGTGCCAGCAGCTTATTTATATTTGGGACTAGCTACCACAATGAGCAGTTCTTC

V: TRBV27
J: TRBJ1-2
size: NA
D: TRBD1
CDR3: CATRGQGVFLGYTF
DNA: TGTGCCACCAGGGGACAGGGGGTTTTTCTCGGCTACACCTTC

V: TRBV7-3
J: TRBJ1-2
size: NA
D: NA
CDR3: CASSLMPGAGYTF
DNA: TGTGCCAGCAGCTTAATGCCCGGGGCGGGCTACACCTTC

V: TRBV27
J: TRBJ1-5
size: medium-sized
D: TRBD1
CDR3: CASSIGGSEQPQHF
DNA: TGTGCCAGCAGTATAGGGGGCTCGGAGCAGCCCCAGCATTTT

V: TRBV5-1
J: TRBJ2-7
size: NA
D: NA
CDR3: CASTPRAGDSYEQYF
DNA: TGCGCCAGCACCCCTCGGGCAGGGGACTCCTACGAGCAGTACTTC

V: TRBV9
J: TRBJ2-1
size: NA
D: TRBD2
CDR3: CASSPRGLAGGKEQFF
DNA: TGTGCCAGCAGCCCCCGAGGACTAGCGGGAGGGAAGGAGCAGTTCTTC

V: TRBV28
J: TRBJ1-2
size: NA
D: NA
CDR3: CASSDTVNYGYTF
DNA: TGTGCCAGCAGTGACACAGTGAACTATGGCTACACCTTC

V: TRBV7-9
J: TRBJ2-7
size: few
D: TRBD2
CDR3: CASSTGLAGAQYF
DNA: TGTGCCAGCAGTACGGGACTAGCGGGAGCACAGTACTTC

V: TRBV6-5
J: TRBJ1-1
size: NA
D: NA
CDR3: CASRDDTNTEAFF
DNA: TGTGCCAGCAGGGACGACACAAACACTGAAGCTTTCTTT

V: TRBV6-1
J: TRBJ2-3
size: NA
D: TRBD1
CDR3: CAGGTGGTDTQYF
DNA: TGTGCCGGGGGGACAGGGGGAACAGATACGCAGTATTTT

V: TRBV6-5
J: TRBJ2-5
size: NA
D: NA
CDR3: CASSYSNREETQYF
DNA: TGTGCCAGCAGTTACTCGAACAGGGAAGAGACCCAGTACTTC

V: TRBV29-1
J: TRBJ2-5
size: NA
D: NA
CDR3: CSDHGGGGETQYF
DNA: TGCAGCGACCACGGCGGAGGGGGGGAGACCCAGTACTTC

V: TRBV7-2
J: TRBJ2-3
size: once
D: TRBD2
CDR3: CASSLGLAGVLNRADTQYF
DNA: TGTGCCAGCAGCTTGGGACTAGCGGGAGTACTGAACAGGGCAGATACGCAGTATTTT

V: TRBV6-1
J: TRBJ2-5
size: few
D: NA
CDR3: CASSGRGSGQETQYF
DNA: TGTGCCAGCAGTGGCCGGGGGAGCGGGCAAGAGACCCAGTACTTC

V: TRBV18
J: TRBJ2-1
size: NA
D: NA
CDR3: CASSRSGTGLDEQFF
DNA: TGTGCCAGCTCACGCAGCGGGACAGGTCTCGATGAGCAGTTCTTC

V: TRBV27
J: TRBJ2-7
size: NA
D: NA
CDR3: CASSVGTLTYEQYF
DNA: TGTGCCAGCAGCGTCGGGACTCTGACCTACGAGCAGTACTTC

V: TRBV5-1
J: TRBJ2-3
size: once
D: NA
CDR3: CASSLDMGPQYF
DNA: TGCGCCAGCAGCTTGGACATGGGTCCGCAGTATTTT

V: TRBV5-6
J: TRBJ1-4
size: NA
D: NA
CDR3: CASSLAGIERGEFF
DNA: TGTGCCAGCAGCTTGGCCGGTATAGAGCGCGGCGAGTTTTTT

V: TRBV7-3
J: TRBJ2-1
size: NA
D: TRBD2
CDR3: CASSLSGGGYNEQFF
DNA: TGTGCCAGCAGCTTGAGTGGCGGGGGGTACAATGAGCAGTTCTTC

V: TRBV5-1
J: TRBJ1-5
size: NA
D: NA
CDR3: CASSLDSNQPQHF
DNA: TGCGCCAGCAGCTTGGACAGTAATCAGCCCCAGCATTTT

V: TRBV11-3
J: TRBJ1-4
size: NA
D: NA
CDR3: CASSLYGRENEKLFF
DNA: TGTGCCAGCAGCTTATACGGCAGAGAGAATGAAAAGCTGTTTTTT

V: TRBV7-2
J: TRBJ2-1
size: NA
D: NA
CDR3: CASSLVGLEQFF
DNA: TGTGCCAGCAGCTTAGTGGGATTGGAGCAGTTCTTC

V: TRBV2
J: TRBJ2-3
size: NA
D: TRBD1
CDR3: CASGRDRSTDTQYF
DNA: TGTGCCAGCGGAAGGGACAGAAGCACAGATACGCAGTATTTT

V: TRBV6-1
J: TRBJ1-1
size: NA
D: TRBD1
CDR3: CASRPTGRDTEAFF
DNA: TGTGCCAGCAGGCCGACAGGGAGGGACACTGAAGCTTTCTTT

V: TRBV27
J: TRBJ2-7
size: few
D: TRBD2
CDR3: CASSSTSGPYEQYF
DNA: TGTGCCAGCAGTTCCACTAGCGGCCCCTACGAGCAGTACTTC

V: TRBV2
J: TRBJ1-1
size: NA
D: NA
CDR3: CASNWGSGTEAFF
DNA: TGTGCCAGCAATTGGGGGTCCGGGACTGAAGCTTTCTTT

V: TRBV7-2
J: TRBJ1-5
size: NA
D: NA
CDR3: CASSPDSKVGQPQHF
DNA: TGTGCCAGCAGCCCGGACAGTAAGGTCGGTCAGCCCCAGCATTTT

V: TRBV7-9
J: TRBJ2-7
size: NA
D: TRBD1
CDR3: CASSSADRGYEQYF
DNA: TGTGCCAGCAGCTCCGCCGACAGGGGCTACGAGCAGTACTTC